Listed here are 17 T cell receptor beta chains from one sample, sequenced in a study of T cells in narcolepsy. The table came from immunoSEQ multiplex PCR; TCRdb's copy has only in-frame clones and leaves some out. The data show about 40,000 clones, with roughly 88% seen just once and less than 1.5% held by the top ten. Sequencing input: CD45RA- memory CD4+ T cells from PBMCs. The source of these receptors is a human donor with narcolepsy.

The chain combines TRBV29-1 with TRBJ1-1, with a tentative D call TRBD1 (5 bases). Germline V CDR1 and CDR2: SQVTM, ANQGSEA. Trimming left V 7 bases short and J 4 bases short, with 19 bases between. The CDR3 runs 14 residues. The chain's CDR3 is CSAPPEARGTEAFF. The CDR3 DNA follows: TGCAGCGCCCCACCCGAGGCGAGGGGCACTGAAGCTTTCTTT.

The gene calls are TRBV21-1 and TRBJ2-7; TRBD2, the table's D call, was not compared with the DNA. TRBV21-1 is marked as a pseudogene. The CDR3 has 17 residues. The CDR3 DNA reads as TGTGCCAGCAGCAAAGGGTGCCTAGCGGGAATCTCCTACGAGCAGTACTTC. This codes for CASSKGCLAGISYEQYF.

This clone came up once. The V call is TRBV6-1, the J call TRBJ1-5, with D uncertain. V was pared by 5 bases and J by 3 bases, with 14 bases between. Germline assignment: CDR1 MNHNS and CDR2 SASEGT. The CDR3 extends over 15 amino acids. The CDR3 DNA reads as TGTGCCAGCAGTCTACGGGTGGGGTACAATCAGCCCCAGCATTTT. This gives the protein CASSLRVGYNQPQHF.

This clone occurred once. The chain uses TRBV7-3 and TRBJ2-1; TRBD2 matches at 10 bases. The CDR3 runs 14 residues. Germline V lookup: CDR1 SGHTA, CDR2 FQGTGA. J gave up 8 bases and V 9 bases, and 10 bases lay outside the gene matches. The CDR3 region has the DNA TGTGCCAGTGGAACTAGCGGGATTATGGATGAGCAGTTCTTC. Amino acid sequence: CASGTSGIMDEQFF.

This clone was seen only once. The chain carries TRBV30 and TRBJ2-3; the match to TRBD2 covers 7 bases. Trimming cost V 5 bases and J 2 bases; bases outside gene matches: 10. The CDR3 is 15 residues long. The germline V gene encodes CDR1 GTSNPN and CDR2 SVGIG (reference sequence). The CDR3 loop is CAWERASGYTDTQYF. The CDR3 DNA reads as TGTGCCTGGGAACGGGCTAGCGGATACACAGATACGCAGTATTTT.

This clone showed up just once. The J gene is TRBJ1-1, the V gene TRBV5-1; tentative D call: TRBD1 (5 bases). V lost 5 bases to trimming and J lost 2 bases, with 13 bases between them. The CDR3 covers 14 residues. Germline V lookup: CDR1 SGHRS, CDR2 YFSETQ. The CDR3 DNA follows: TGCGCCAGCAGGGAGGGACCGTCCAACACTGAAGCTTTCTTT. Residues: CASREGPSNTEAFF.

The chain joins TRBV11-2 to TRBJ2-6; D call uncertain. Germline CDR1 is SGHAT and CDR2 is FQNNGV. The CDR3 length is 15 residues. Trimming removed 5 bases from V and 1 base from J, with 9 bases in between. The CDR3 bases are TGTGCCAGCAGCCCCCTGAGATCTGGGGCCAACGTCCTGACTTTC. Encoded protein: CASSPLRSGANVLTF. The full variable domain, in which reference TRBV11-2 and TRBJ2-6 provide the parts outside the CDR3, is EAGVAQSPRYKIIEKRQSVAFWCNPISGHATLYWYQQILGQGPKLLIQFQNNGVVDDSQLPKDRFSAERLKGVDSTLKIQPAKLEDSAVYLCASSPLRSGANVLTFGAGSRLTVL.

This chain joins TRBV11-3 and TRBJ2-1; 7 bases align to TRBD2. V dropped 6 bases and J dropped 7; count of bases not matched to a gene: 6. Germline V gene lookup returns CDR1 SGHNT and CDR2 YENEEA. CDR3 size: 13 residues. This CDR3 reads CASRGGSGNEQFF. The CDR3 DNA reads as TGTGCCAGCAGAGGCGGGAGTGGGAATGAGCAGTTCTTC.

The rearrangement uses TRBV6-5 and TRBJ1-1; the D gene is possibly TRBD1 (5 bases). The CDR3 runs 14 residues. The germline V and J ends were trimmed by 7 bases and 1 base, with 13 bases remaining between them. Per the germline V gene, CDR1 is MNHEY and CDR2 is SVGAGI. Here the CDR3 DNA reads TGTGCCAGCATCAACTATCAGGGGAACACTGAAGCTTTCTTT. Translating gives CASINYQGNTEAFF.

The J gene is TRBJ1-5, the V gene TRBV7-4; D call uncertain. The ends were cut back, 1 base at V and 3 bases at J, with 10 bases in the middle. The CDR3 runs to 15 residues. Per germline, CDR1 SGHVT and CDR2 SQSDAQ. CDR3 nucleotides: TGTGCCAGCAGCTTAGTCTTTCGGGACAATCAGCCCCAGCATTTT. This sequence encodes CASSLVFRDNQPQHF.

The chain carries TRBV28 and TRBJ2-7, with 11 nucleotides matching TRBD2. The CDR3 loop spans 18 amino acids. V lost 3 bases to trimming and J lost 3 bases; unmatched junction nucleotides: 13. The germline V gene has CDR1 MDHEN and CDR2 SYDVKM. CDR3 sequence: CASSFGPLLAGGLYEQYF. In DNA, the CDR3 is TGTGCCAGCAGTTTTGGTCCCCTTCTAGCGGGGGGCCTCTACGAGCAGTACTTC. The full variable domain, its missing parts supplied by reference TRBV28 and TRBJ2-7, is DVKVTQSSRYLVKRTGEKVFLECVQDMDHENMFWYRQDPGLGLRLIYFSYDVKMKEKGDIPEGYSVSREKKERFSLILESASTNQTSMYLCASSFGPLLAGGLYEQYFGPGTRLTVT.

The chain couples TRBV6-1 to TRBJ2-2; perhaps TRBD2 as D (7 bases). Trimming stripped 4 bases from V and 8 bases from J, with 14 bases between. This CDR3 has 14 amino acids. Germline V gene data show CDR1 as MNHNS and CDR2 as SASEGT. The CDR3 here is CASSVRGLWGELFF. The CDR3 DNA reads as TGTGCCAGCAGTGTGCGGGGGCTGTGGGGGGAGCTGTTTTTT.

The CDR3 loop is CASSLDTEAFF. In DNA, the CDR3 is TGTGCCAGCAGCTTAGACACTGAAGCTTTCTTT. The chain combines TRBV7-2 with TRBJ1-1, with D unresolved. This CDR3 spans 11 amino acids. The germline V and J ends were trimmed by 1 base and 3 bases, with 0 bases remaining between them. From germline, CDR1 is SGHTA and CDR2 FQGNSA. Using reference TRBV7-2 and TRBJ1-1 for the parts outside the CDR3, the full variable domain is GAGVSQSPSNKVTEKGKDVELRCDPISGHTALYWYRQSLGQGLEFLIYFQGNSAPDKSGLPSDRFSAERTGGSVSTLTIQRTQQEDSAVYLCASSLDTEAFFGQGTRLTVV.

V is TRBV2 and J is TRBJ2-5; D is perhaps TRBD2 (5 bases). The CDR3 runs 13 residues. In germline, CDR1 is SNHLY, CDR2 FYNNEI. V shed 9 bases and J shed 4 bases, with 15 bases lying between them. The CDR3 loop reads CASGRDLTETQYF. DNA for the CDR3: TGTGCCAGTGGACGGGATTTGACAGAGACCCAGTACTTC.

The chain couples TRBV2 to TRBJ2-2, with D possibly being TRBD1 or TRBD2 (6 bases each). CDR1 and CDR2 (germline): SNHLY, FYNNEI. Trimming cost V 3 bases and J 0 bases, with 8 bases left between them. The CDR3 consists of 15 residues. DNA of the CDR3: TGTGCCAGCAGTGAGAGGGGGGCGAACACCGGGGAGCTGTTTTTT. Its protein product is CASSERGANTGELFF.

The genes are TRBV5-6 and TRBJ1-1; D gene unclear. Germline V gene lookup returns CDR1 SGHDT and CDR2 YYEEEE. The CDR3 has 13 amino acids. V lost 1 base and J lost 1, with 5 bases in between. The CDR3 bases are TGTGCCAGCAGCTTGAAACGGAACACTGAAGCTTTCTTT. Translation gives CASSLKRNTEAFF.

This chain links TRBV5-1 with TRBJ2-6, with D unclear. The CDR3 consists of 14 residues. V was pared by 5 bases and J by 0 bases, with 6 bases between. Germline V gene sequence: CDR1 SGHRS, CDR2 YFSETQ. The CDR3 sequence is CASRPGSGANVLTF. CDR3 coding DNA: TGCGCCAGCAGACCGGGCTCTGGGGCCAACGTCCTGACTTTC.